This entry lists 27 T cell receptor beta chains sequenced from one sample in a study of blood T cell repertoires in COVID-19. TCRdb keeps only in-frame clones here, not all; method: immunoSEQ multiplex PCR. The table has tens of thousands of clones, roughly 90% seen once. The sample consisted of peripheral blood. The source is a woman older than 75 with active or convalescent COVID-19.

The chain has TRBV4-3 and TRBJ2-7; TRBD2 aligns across 12 bases. The CDR3 sequence is 14 residues long. Unmatched junction bases numbered 5, after V lost 8 bases and J lost 3 bases. Germline V CDR1 and CDR2: LGHNA, YSLEER. The CDR3 DNA follows: TGCGCCAGCTCCCAGACTAGCGGGAGCTACGAGCAGTACTTC. Encoded protein: CASSQTSGSYEQYF.

This chain joins TRBV11-2 and TRBJ2-7, with 7 bases identical to TRBD2. This CDR3 has 14 residues. V shed 1 base, J shed 3 bases, and the junction held 3 bases outside the gene matches. Germline V gene data show CDR1 as SGHAT and CDR2 as FQNNGV. The CDR3 DNA sequence: TGTGCCAGCAGCTTAGTGGGAGGGGACTACGAGCAGTACTTC. It codes for CASSLVGGDYEQYF. Looking up the rest from reference TRBV11-2 and TRBJ2-7 gives the full variable domain: EAGVAQSPRYKIIEKRQSVAFWCNPISGHATLYWYQQILGQGPKLLIQFQNNGVVDDSQLPKDRFSAERLKGVDSTLKIQPAKLEDSAVYLCASSLVGGDYEQYFGPGTRLTVT.

This chain connects TRBV28 to TRBJ1-5; D is unresolved. Germline lookup yields CDR1 MDHEN and CDR2 SYDVKM. V lost 1 base, J lost 9 bases, and 13 bases lay in between. The CDR3 sequence is 14 residues long. The CDR3 nucleotides are TGTGCCAGCAGTTTATTCTCCGGCGCAGGGCCCCAGCATTTT. It yields the protein CASSLFSGAGPQHF.

J is TRBJ2-1 and V is TRBV18; tentative D call: TRBD2 (6 bases). Germline loops: CDR1 KGHSH, CDR2 LQKENI. The CDR3 has 18 amino acids. V gave up 3 bases and J gave up 2 bases, with 20 bases separating them. CDR3 sequence (DNA): TGTGCCAGCTCACCTCTAGTTTTTAGCGGAACCCCCTACAATGAGCAGTTCTTC. Translation: CASSPLVFSGTPYNEQFF.

V gene TRBV5-1 combines with J gene TRBJ2-5; 8 positions match TRBD2. Germline V gene sequence: CDR1 SGHRS, CDR2 YFSETQ. The CDR3 totals 16 residues. V dropped 0 bases and J dropped 3; count of bases not matched to a gene: 7. The CDR3 is CASSLDAGGAKETQYF. The CDR3, as DNA: TGCGCCAGCAGCTTGGATGCGGGAGGTGCTAAAGAGACCCAGTACTTC.

V and J are TRBV5-5 and TRBJ1-5; TRBD1 agrees at 7 bases. The J segment lost 5 bases and the V segment lost 4 bases, leaving 6 bases of the junction unmatched. From germline, CDR1 is SGHKS and CDR2 YYEKEE (reference sequence). CDR3 length: 14 amino acids. CDR3 nucleotide sequence: TGTGCCAGCAGCCCCTCAGGGGGTGATCAGCCCCAGCATTTT. This gives the protein CASSPSGGDQPQHF.

In this sample, this clone turned up once. The chain combines TRBV5-6 with TRBJ2-7, with D maybe TRBD1 (6 bases). Trimming shortened V by 5 bases and J by 2 bases, and 17 bases separated the two germline ends. There are 15 residues in the CDR3. Germline V lookup: CDR1 SGHDT, CDR2 YYEEEE. DNA for the CDR3: TGTGCCAGCAGGGCGACAGGCGACTACACCTACGAGCAGTACTTC. Protein product: CASRATGDYTYEQYF.

This rearrangement joins TRBV28 to TRBJ1-1; 10 bases agree with TRBD1. J lost 3 bases, V lost 5 bases, and 9 bases had no gene match. Germline CDR1 and CDR2: MDHEN and SYDVKM. This CDR3 contains 16 residues. In nucleotides, the CDR3 is TGTGCCAGCAGTGACCCGGGACAGGGGTGGGACACTGAAGCTTTCTTT. This gives the protein CASSDPGQGWDTEAFF.

This clone was seen a single time. This chain connects TRBV7-6 to TRBJ1-4, with TRBD1 matching 8 bases. Trimming at V came to 4 bases and at J to 13 bases, leaving 8 bases not matched to a gene. Per the germline V gene, CDR1 is SGHVS and CDR2 is FNYEAQ. CDR3 length equals 13 residues. The CDR3 reads CASSSPGQGGLFF. CDR3 DNA: TGTGCCAGCAGCTCTCCCGGACAGGGTGGACTGTTTTTT.

The V gene is TRBV5-1, the J gene TRBJ2-2, with 8 positions matching TRBD1. J gave up 5 bases and V 0 bases, and 9 bases lay outside the gene matches. Per germline, CDR1 SGHRS and CDR2 YFSETQ. The CDR3 is made up of 17 amino acids. The CDR3 DNA is TGCGCCAGCAGCTTGGGGGACAGGCCCCGAAGAACCGGGGAGCTGTTTTTT. This codes for CASSLGDRPRRTGELFF.

This clone was observed once. V usage is TRBV5-1 and J usage is TRBJ2-7; 8 bases map to TRBD2. The CDR3 is 14 residues long. The J segment lost 4 bases and the V segment lost 0 bases, leaving 3 bases of the junction unmatched. CDR1 and CDR2 from the germline V gene are SGHRS and YFSETQ. The CDR3 DNA is TGCGCCAGCAGCTTGGGGGGCGGGAGGTACGAGCAGTACTTC. Translation gives CASSLGGGRYEQYF.

This clone has only one observation. J is TRBJ1-1 and V is TRBV27; 10 bases align to TRBD1. The CDR3 covers 15 residues. The ends lost 6 bases at V and 1 base at J; junction bases unmatched: 5. Germline CDR1 reads MNHEY; CDR2 reads SMNVEV (reference sequence). DNA for the CDR3: TGTGCCAGCAGGTGGGACAGGGGCAGGAACACTGAAGCTTTCTTT. Its protein product is CASRWDRGRNTEAFF.

The V call is TRBV7-2, the J call TRBJ1-5; 7 positions match TRBD1. The CDR3 consists of 14 residues. The ends lost 5 bases at V and 6 bases at J; junction bases unmatched: 7. CDR1 and CDR2 from the germline V gene are SGHTA and FQGNSA. The CDR3 loop reads CASSRDRVGQPQHF. The DNA for the CDR3 is TGTGCCAGCAGCAGAGACAGGGTGGGTCAGCCCCAGCATTTT.

The rearrangement links TRBV4-3 to TRBJ1-1, with 7 bases identical to TRBD1. The V gene end was trimmed by 2 bases and the J gene end by 0 bases; junction bases not matched to a gene: 15. Per the germline V gene, CDR1 is LGHNA and CDR2 is YSLEER. This CDR3 has 19 amino acids. The CDR3 region has the DNA TGCGCCAGCAGCCAAACCTTGGACAGGATCTCTTCCCTGAACACTGAAGCTTTCTTT. Its translation: CASSQTLDRISSLNTEAFF.

This clone occurred once. The chain has TRBV6-2 or TRBV6-3 and TRBJ2-1; 15 bases map to TRBD2. This CDR3 is built from 18 residues. The germline V gene has CDR1 MNHEY and CDR2 SVGEGT. The junction had 9 bases not matched to a gene; V was cut back by 5 bases and J by 4 bases. CDR3 sequence: CASSTGLAGGPLYNEQFF. The CDR3, as DNA: TGTGCCAGCAGTACAGGACTAGCGGGAGGGCCCCTTTACAATGAGCAGTTCTTC.

This chain links TRBV18 with TRBJ2-2; D call uncertain. Germline V gene data show CDR1 as KGHSH and CDR2 as LQKENI. Between the trimmed V and J ends, which lost 3 bases and 6 bases, there was a span of 11 bases. CDR3 length: 14 residues. CDR3 protein: CASSPNPRPGELFF. For the CDR3, the DNA is TGTGCCAGCTCACCTAACCCGCGTCCCGGGGAGCTGTTTTTT.

This chain connects TRBV5-8 to TRBJ1-3; D is unresolved. V shed 0 bases and J shed 2 bases, with 6 bases lying between them. The germline V gene encodes CDR1 SGHTS and CDR2 YDEGEE. The CDR3 is made up of 14 amino acids. The CDR3 DNA is TGTGCCAGCAGCTTGGTGGCAACTGGAAACACCATATATTTT. It specifies CASSLVATGNTIYF.

The chain has TRBV28 and TRBJ1-6; D possibly corresponds to TRBD1 (6 bases). The CDR3 runs to 17 residues. V shed 2 bases and J shed 8 bases, with 19 bases lying between them. Per the germline V gene, CDR1 is MDHEN and CDR2 is SYDVKM. The CDR3 loop reads CASSLPLATGIDSPLHF. DNA for the CDR3: TGTGCCAGCAGTTTACCCCTCGCGACAGGAATCGATTCACCCCTCCACTTT.

This chain connects TRBV7-2 to TRBJ2-3, with 11 bases lining up with TRBD2. CDR3 size: 15 residues. V lost 1 base and J lost 4; bases outside the gene matches: 1. Germline V gene sequence: CDR1 SGHTA, CDR2 FQGNSA. For the CDR3, the DNA is TGTGCCAGCAGCTTAGGACTAGCGGGACCAGATACGCAGTATTTT. It codes for CASSLGLAGPDTQYF.

This chain uses TRBV19 with TRBJ1-2; 7 bases map to TRBD1. V was pared by 5 bases and J by 7 bases, with 10 bases of the junction left unmatched. This CDR3 spans 14 amino acids. Germline values: CDR1 LNHDA, CDR2 SQIVND (reference sequence). DNA of the CDR3: TGTGCCAGTAGTCCCGACAGGGTAAGGGGTGGCTACACCTTC. Translated, it gives CASSPDRVRGGYTF.

CDR3 nucleotide sequence: TGTGCCAGCAGCTACCTAAGCGGGCCGCAGTTCTTC. Translating gives CASSYLSGPQFF. The chain recombines TRBV5-8 with TRBJ2-1; tentatively, D is TRBD2 (6 bases). V was shortened by 3 bases and J by 12 bases, with 13 bases between the two germline ends. Germline CDR1 reads SGHTS; CDR2 reads YDEGEE. The CDR3 contains 12 residues. The full variable domain, in which reference TRBV5-8 and TRBJ2-1 provide the parts outside the CDR3, is EAGVTQSPTHLIKTRGQQATLRCSPISGHTSVYWYQQALGLGLQFLLWYDEGEERNRGNFPPRFSGRQFPNYSSELNVNALELEDSALYLCASSYLSGPQFFGPGTRLTVL.

The chain couples TRBV29-1 to TRBJ2-7, with D possibly being TRBD1 (6 bases). CDR3 length: 13 amino acids. The germline CDR1 and CDR2 sequences are SQVTM and ANQGSEA. The germline V and J ends were trimmed by 5 bases and 2 bases, with 13 bases remaining between them. The CDR3 bases are TGCAGCGTTACCGGACAGAGTCCCTACGAGCAGTACTTC. Translation: CSVTGQSPYEQYF.

CDR3 in amino acids: CATSDSWRGGYTF. CDR3 in DNA: TGTGCCACCAGTGACTCGTGGAGGGGTGGCTACACCTTC. The genes are TRBV24-1 and TRBJ1-2; tentatively, D is TRBD1 (5 bases). Trimming pared 4 bases from V and 7 bases from J, leaving 12 bases between. Germline-derived CDR1 and CDR2 are KGHDR and SFDVKD. CDR3 length: 13 residues.

This rearrangement joins TRBV9 to TRBJ2-3; TRBD2 aligns across 10 bases. The germline CDR1 and CDR2 sequences are SGDLS and YYNGEE. The V segment lost 3 bases and the J segment 5 bases; nucleotides outside the gene matches: 6. The CDR3 loop spans 15 amino acids. The DNA of the CDR3 is TGTGCCAGCAGCGGGCGGACTAGCGGAAAAGATACGCAGTATTTT. This codes for CASSGRTSGKDTQYF. The variable domain in full, completed from reference TRBV9 and TRBJ2-3, reads DSGVTQTPKHLITATGQRVTLRCSPRSGDLSVYWYQQSLDQGLQFLIQYYNGEERAKGNILERFSAQQFPDLHSELNLSSLELGDSALYFCASSGRTSGKDTQYFGPGTRLTVL.

The rearrangement joins TRBV6-4 to TRBJ1-5, with TRBD1 identical over 9 bases. Germline loops: CDR1 MRHNA, CDR2 SNTAGT. V shed 10 bases and J 6 bases; nucleotides not matched to a gene: 13. This CDR3 is built from 15 residues. CDR3 residues: CANRTGTGFTQPQHF. In nucleotides, the CDR3 is TGTGCCAACAGAACGGGGACAGGGTTTACTCAGCCCCAGCATTTT.

This clone occurred once. This sequence joins TRBV10-2 and TRBJ1-2; the D is unclear. Trimming removed 6 bases from V and 2 bases from J, with 13 bases in between. CDR3 length: 14 residues. Germline V gene data show CDR1 as WSHSY and CDR2 as SAAADI. The CDR3 spells CASSEQPGNYGYTF. CDR3 nucleotides: TGCGCCAGCAGCGAACAACCCGGGAACTATGGCTACACCTTC.

The chain employs TRBV7-3 and TRBJ2-3; the match to TRBD2 covers 8 bases. Germline CDR1 reads SGHTA; CDR2 reads FQGTGA. CDR3 length: 18 residues. V trimming: 5 bases; J trimming: 4 bases; junction bases outside the gene matches: 17. CDR3 sequence: CASSPDDFRSGSPDTQYF. CDR3 bases: TGTGCCAGCAGCCCCGATGACTTTAGGAGCGGGAGCCCAGATACGCAGTATTTT.